These 10 T cell receptor beta chains were all obtained from the same sample, sequenced in a study of T cells after yellow fever vaccination. TCRdb analysed the 5' RACE reads with MiXCR anew, one entry per CDR3 protein. The table has 240,000 or so distinct CDR3 sequences, less than 9% seen once; the top ten hold more than 0.8%. This material consisted of CD4+ T cells sorted from PBMCs, taken 15 days after the yellow fever booster vaccination. The origin of the receptors is a man aged 25-40 years who received the YFV17D yellow fever vaccine.

J is TRBJ1-4 and V is TRBV7-2, with unresolved D. Trimming pared 0 bases from V and 8 bases from J, leaving 13 bases between. CDR1 is SGHTA, CDR2 FQGNSA, per germline. This CDR3 is 15 amino acids long. CDR3 protein: CASSLARSGGEKLFF. The CDR3 DNA follows: TGTGCCAGCAGCTTAGCCAGATCGGGAGGGGAAAAACTGTTTTTT.

This clonotype was counted a few times. The rearrangement uses TRBV19 and TRBJ2-3; D possibly corresponds to TRBD1 (6 bases). From germline, CDR1 is LNHDA and CDR2 SQIVND (reference sequence). This CDR3 is 14 amino acids long. The V end lost 5 bases, the J end lost 4 bases, and 13 bases lay between the germline ends. CDR3 protein: CASSWGLEADTQYF. The DNA for the CDR3 is TGTGCCAGTAGTTGGGGGCTAGAAGCAGATACGCAGTATTTT.

The chain uses TRBV28 and TRBJ2-4, with 8 bases identical to TRBD1. Germline-derived CDR1 and CDR2 are MDHEN and SYDVKM. The CDR3 is 14 amino acids. V lost 7 bases, J lost 7 bases, and 9 bases stayed unmatched. The CDR3 DNA sequence: TGTGCCAGCACCTCGGGCGACAGGGGTAACATTCAGTACTTC. It codes for CASTSGDRGNIQYF.

V and J are TRBV27 and TRBJ2-3; 8 nucleotides align to TRBD2. This CDR3 comprises 13 residues. Germline V gene sequence: CDR1 MNHEY, CDR2 SMNVEV (reference sequence). The V gene end was trimmed by 8 bases and the J gene end by 4 bases; junction bases not matched to a gene: 5. Written as DNA, the CDR3 is TGTGCCAGCCGCTCTAGCGGGTCAGATACGCAGTATTTT. Protein sequence: CASRSSGSDTQYF.

This chain links TRBV9 with TRBJ1-6; D unresolved. The CDR3 totals 13 residues. Germline V CDR1 and CDR2: SGDLS, YYNGEE. V shed 4 bases and J shed 2 bases, with 4 bases lying between them. The CDR3 protein is CASSRAYNSPLHF. The CDR3 DNA follows: TGTGCCAGCAGCAGAGCCTATAATTCACCCCTCCACTTT. Complete variable domain (other parts from reference TRBV9 and TRBJ1-6): DSGVTQTPKHLITATGQRVTLRCSPRSGDLSVYWYQQSLDQGLQFLIQYYNGEERAKGNILERFSAQQFPDLHSELNLSSLELGDSALYFCASSRAYNSPLHFGNGTRLTVT.

This clonotype was observed at least ten times. The V and J genes are TRBV7-2 and TRBJ2-5; the D gene is possibly TRBD2 (6 bases). The CDR3 is 15 residues long. Trimming stripped 5 bases from V and 1 base from J, with 14 bases between. Germline lookup yields CDR1 SGHTA and CDR2 FQGNSA. The CDR3 DNA reads TGTGCCAGCAGCACCAGCGGCGGGATCCAAGAGACCCAGTACTTC. This codes for CASSTSGGIQETQYF.

This clonotype was observed a handful of times. The chain joins TRBV4-3 to TRBJ2-7; 10 nucleotides match TRBD1. Per the germline V gene, CDR1 is LGHNA and CDR2 is YSLEER. The V and J ends lost 5 bases and 5 bases, in that order; junction bases with no gene match: 9. The CDR3 loop spans 15 amino acids. The CDR3 nucleotides are TGCGCCAGCAGCAAAAGGGACAGGGGTTCGGACGAGCAGTACTTC. This encodes CASSKRDRGSDEQYF.

This chain joins TRBV12-3 or TRBV12-4 and TRBJ2-4, with D perhaps TRBD1 (5 bases). V was shortened by 3 bases and J by 3 bases, with 12 bases between the two germline ends. This CDR3 comprises 15 residues. The CDR3 reads CASSLPGHRKNIQYF. CDR3 DNA sequence: TGTGCCAGCAGTTTGCCAGGACACCGCAAAAACATTCAGTACTTC.

This clonotype was counted between two and nine times. The CDR3 DNA follows: TGTGCCAGCAGTCGGGACCGAGTCTCTGGAAACACCATATATTTT. Translated: CASSRDRVSGNTIYF. The chain carries TRBV5-5 and TRBJ1-3, with D tentatively TRBD1 (5 bases). The CDR3 length is 15 residues. From germline, CDR1 is SGHKS and CDR2 YYEKEE (reference sequence). Trimming removed 5 bases from V and 0 bases from J, with 12 bases in between.

The V call is TRBV2, the J call TRBJ2-7, with D perhaps being TRBD1 or TRBD2 (5 bases each). Germline V gene data show CDR1 as SNHLY and CDR2 as FYNNEI. Trimming stripped 8 bases from V and 0 bases from J, with 14 bases between. CDR3 length: 14 residues. The CDR3 reads CASCPRDGSYEQYF. CDR3 nucleotide sequence: TGTGCCAGCTGCCCCCGGGACGGCTCCTACGAGCAGTACTTC.